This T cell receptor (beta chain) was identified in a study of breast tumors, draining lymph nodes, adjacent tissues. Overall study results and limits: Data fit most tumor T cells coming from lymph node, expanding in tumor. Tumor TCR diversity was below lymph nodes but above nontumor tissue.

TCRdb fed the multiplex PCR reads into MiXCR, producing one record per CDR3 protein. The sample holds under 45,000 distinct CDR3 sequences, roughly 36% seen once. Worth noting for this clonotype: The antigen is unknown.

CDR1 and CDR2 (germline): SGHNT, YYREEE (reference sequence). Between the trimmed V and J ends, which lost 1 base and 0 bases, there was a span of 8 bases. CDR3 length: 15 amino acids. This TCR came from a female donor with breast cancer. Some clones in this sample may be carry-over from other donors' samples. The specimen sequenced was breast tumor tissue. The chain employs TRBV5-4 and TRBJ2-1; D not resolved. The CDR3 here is CASSLPRSSYNEQFF. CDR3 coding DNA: TGTGCCAGCAGCTTGCCCAGGAGCTCCTACAATGAGCAGTTCTTC.